This TCR beta chain appears in the sequencing data of a study of CD8+CD57+ T cells in acquired aplastic anemia. Genomic DNA was employed as the template in profiling TCR beta VDJ and CDR3. Using its own MiXCR run on the reads, TCRdb lists one record per CDR3 protein. The sample shows under 350,000 distinct CDR3 sequences, roughly 53% of them seen only once. Sequencing involved patients with CD8+CD57+ cell expansion previously shown by flow cytometry. Diagnosis of severe acquired aplastic anemia applied to all patients. Trimming removed 4 bases at V and 4 bases at J, with 9 bases between. The CDR3 is 13 residues long. Germline lookup yields CDR1 KGHDR and CDR2 SFDVKD.

The J gene is TRBJ1-1, the V gene TRBV24-1; D ambiguous. This TCR derives from a human donor with aplastic anemia. Sequences were obtained from sorted CD4+, CD8+, or CD8+CD57+ T cells (not recorded which) from PBMCs. Written as DNA, the CDR3 is TGTGCCACCAGTGACCTGGTTTCCACTGAAGCTTTCTTT. Amino acids: CATSDLVSTEAFF.